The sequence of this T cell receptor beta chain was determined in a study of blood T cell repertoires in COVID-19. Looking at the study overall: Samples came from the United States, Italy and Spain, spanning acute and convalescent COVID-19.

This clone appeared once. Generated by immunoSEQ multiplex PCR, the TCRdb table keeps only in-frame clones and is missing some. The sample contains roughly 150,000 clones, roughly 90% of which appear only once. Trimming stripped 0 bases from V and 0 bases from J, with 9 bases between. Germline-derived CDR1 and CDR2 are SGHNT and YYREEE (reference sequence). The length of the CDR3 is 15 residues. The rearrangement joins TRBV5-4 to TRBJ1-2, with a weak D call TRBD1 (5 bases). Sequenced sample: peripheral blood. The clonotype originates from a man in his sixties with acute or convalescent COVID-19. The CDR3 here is CASSLDDSTNYGYTF. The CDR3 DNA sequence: TGTGCCAGCAGCTTGGATGACAGTACTAACTATGGCTACACCTTC.